The present T cell receptor (beta chain) was sequenced within a study of vaccination and CD4 T cells after COVID-19. Scientists ran DNA taken from cultured CD4+ T cells through the Oncomine TCR Beta short-read assay for sequencing. One entry per CDR3 protein results from TCRdb running MiXCR on the PCR reads. The repertoire holds fewer than 5,500 distinct CDR3 sequences, with roughly 46% as singletons. Treatment: roughly 11-day PBMC culture with coronavirus spike peptide pools or control peptides (ViraFEST assay). The V end lost 6 bases, the J end lost 5 bases, and 11 bases lay between the germline ends. Germline CDR1 reads MNHNS; CDR2 reads SASEGT. The CDR3 is 12 residues long. In its sample, this clonotype was seen once. The antigen is not known.

The TCR originated in a human donor who had recovered from COVID-19. The chain carries TRBV6-1 and TRBJ2-7, with D perhaps matching TRBD1 or TRBD2 (5 bases each). The material was CD4+ T cells from blood, cultured in vitro, obtained after SARS-CoV-2 vaccination. In nucleotides, the CDR3 is TGTGCCAGCAGGGGGACCGCCCACGAGCAGTACTTC. It encodes CASRGTAHEQYF.